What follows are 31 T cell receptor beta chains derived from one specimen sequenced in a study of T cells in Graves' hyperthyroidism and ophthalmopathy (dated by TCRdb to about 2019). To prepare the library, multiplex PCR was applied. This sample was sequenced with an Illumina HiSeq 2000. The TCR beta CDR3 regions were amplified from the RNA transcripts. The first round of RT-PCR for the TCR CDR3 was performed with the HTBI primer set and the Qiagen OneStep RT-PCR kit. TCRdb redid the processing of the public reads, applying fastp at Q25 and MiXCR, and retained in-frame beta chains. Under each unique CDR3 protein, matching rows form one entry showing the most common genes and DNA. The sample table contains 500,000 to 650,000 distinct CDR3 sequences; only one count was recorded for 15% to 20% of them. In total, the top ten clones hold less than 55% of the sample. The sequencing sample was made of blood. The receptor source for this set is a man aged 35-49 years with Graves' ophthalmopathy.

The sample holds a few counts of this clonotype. The CDR3: CASKYGQGDSPLHF. For the CDR3, the DNA is TGTGCCAGCAAATATGGTCAGGGAGATTCACCCCTCCACTTT. J is TRBJ1-6 and V is TRBV2; a possible D gene is TRBD1 (5 bases). Deletions cut 7 bases from V and 8 bases from J, with 15 bases between. The CDR3 has 14 amino acids. Germline-derived CDR1 and CDR2 are SNHLY and FYNNEI.

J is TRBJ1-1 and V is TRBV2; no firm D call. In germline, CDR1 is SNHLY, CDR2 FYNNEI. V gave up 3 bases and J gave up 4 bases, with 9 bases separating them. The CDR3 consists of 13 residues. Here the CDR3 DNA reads TGTGCCAGCAGTGAGTCCAGGACCACTGAAGCTTTCTTT. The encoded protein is CASSESRTTEAFF.

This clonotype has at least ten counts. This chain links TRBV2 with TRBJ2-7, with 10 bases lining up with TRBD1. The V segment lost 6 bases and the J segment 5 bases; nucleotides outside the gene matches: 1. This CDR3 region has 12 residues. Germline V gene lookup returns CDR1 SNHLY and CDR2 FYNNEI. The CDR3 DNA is TGTGCCAGCAGCGGACAGGGGGACGAGCAGTACTTC. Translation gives CASSGQGDEQYF.

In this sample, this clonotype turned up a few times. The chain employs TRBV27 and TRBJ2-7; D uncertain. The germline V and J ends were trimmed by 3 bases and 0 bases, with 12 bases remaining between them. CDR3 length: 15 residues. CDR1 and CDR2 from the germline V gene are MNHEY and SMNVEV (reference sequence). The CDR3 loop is CASSFDPESSYEQYF. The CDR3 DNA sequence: TGTGCCAGCAGTTTCGATCCCGAGAGCTCCTACGAGCAGTACTTC.

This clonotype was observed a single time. This CDR3 reads CSARPEWGGHNEQFF. The CDR3, as DNA: TGCAGTGCTAGACCGGAGTGGGGGGGCCACAATGAGCAGTTCTTC. The rearrangement links TRBV20-1 to TRBJ2-1, with a possible D match to TRBD2 (7 bases). In germline, CDR1 is DFQATT, CDR2 SNEGSKA (reference sequence). This CDR3 has 15 residues. V was clipped by 2 bases and J by 5 bases, with 16 bases between them.

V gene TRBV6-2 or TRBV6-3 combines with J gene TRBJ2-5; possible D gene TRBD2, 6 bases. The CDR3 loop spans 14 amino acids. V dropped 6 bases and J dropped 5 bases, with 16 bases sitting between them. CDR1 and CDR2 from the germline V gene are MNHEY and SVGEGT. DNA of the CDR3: TGTGCCAGCAGGAAGACTAGAGAACAGGAGACCCAGTACTTC. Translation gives CASRKTREQETQYF.

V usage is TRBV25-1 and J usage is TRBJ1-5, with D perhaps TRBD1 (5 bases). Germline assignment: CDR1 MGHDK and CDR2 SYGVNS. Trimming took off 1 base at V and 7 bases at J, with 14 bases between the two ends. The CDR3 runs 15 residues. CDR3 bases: TGTGCCAGCAGTGAATCGGAGGGGTCAACCCAGCCCCAGCATTTT. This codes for CASSESEGSTQPQHF.

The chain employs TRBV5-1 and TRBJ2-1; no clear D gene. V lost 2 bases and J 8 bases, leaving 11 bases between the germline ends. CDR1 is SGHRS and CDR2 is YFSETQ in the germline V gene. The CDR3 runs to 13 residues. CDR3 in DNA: TGCGCCAGCAGCTTTGGGCTATCGGATGAGCAGTTCTTC. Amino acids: CASSFGLSDEQFF.

The CDR3 coding sequence is TGTGCCAGCAGTGAGCCACAGGGGGCGCTAACCAAAAACATTCAGTACTTC. Protein sequence: CASSEPQGALTKNIQYF. The rearrangement joins TRBV6-1 to TRBJ2-4; 9 nucleotides match TRBD1. Germline lookup yields CDR1 MNHNS and CDR2 SASEGT. The CDR3 runs to 17 residues. With V trimmed by 3 bases and J by 2 bases, 8 bases remained unmatched.

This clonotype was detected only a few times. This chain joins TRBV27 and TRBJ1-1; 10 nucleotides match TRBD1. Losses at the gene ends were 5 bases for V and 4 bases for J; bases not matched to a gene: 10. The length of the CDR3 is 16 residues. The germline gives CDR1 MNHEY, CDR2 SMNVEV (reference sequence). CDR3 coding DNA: TGTGCCAGCAGTCTGGCAGGGGGACAGGGGCCCACTGAAGCTTTCTTT. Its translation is CASSLAGGQGPTEAFF.

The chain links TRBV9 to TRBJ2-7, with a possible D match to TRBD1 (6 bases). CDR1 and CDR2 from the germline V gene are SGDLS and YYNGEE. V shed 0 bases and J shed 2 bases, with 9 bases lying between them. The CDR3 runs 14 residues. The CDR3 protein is CASSVGQGTYEQYF. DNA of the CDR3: TGTGCCAGCAGCGTAGGGCAGGGGACCTACGAGCAGTACTTC.

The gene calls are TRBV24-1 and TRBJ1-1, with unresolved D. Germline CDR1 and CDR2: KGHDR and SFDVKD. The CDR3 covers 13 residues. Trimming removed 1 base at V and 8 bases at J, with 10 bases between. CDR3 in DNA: TGTGCCACCAGTGATTTCGGCGGTCAAGAAGCTTTCTTT. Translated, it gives CATSDFGGQEAFF.

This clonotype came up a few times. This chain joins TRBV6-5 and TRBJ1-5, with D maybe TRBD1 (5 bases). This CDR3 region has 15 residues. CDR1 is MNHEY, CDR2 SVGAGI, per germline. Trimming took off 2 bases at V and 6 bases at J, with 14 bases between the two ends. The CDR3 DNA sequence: TGTGCCAGCAGTTACCGCGCAGGGTACGGTCAGCCCCAGCATTTT. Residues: CASSYRAGYGQPQHF.

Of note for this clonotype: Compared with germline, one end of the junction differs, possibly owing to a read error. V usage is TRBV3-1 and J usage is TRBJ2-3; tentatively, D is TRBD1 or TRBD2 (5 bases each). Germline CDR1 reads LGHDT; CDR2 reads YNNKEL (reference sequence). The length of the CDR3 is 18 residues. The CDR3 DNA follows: TGTGCCAGCAGCCAAAAACCTTTTAGCGCGGAAGGCACAGGTACGCAGTATTTT. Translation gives CASSQKPFSAEGTGTQYF.

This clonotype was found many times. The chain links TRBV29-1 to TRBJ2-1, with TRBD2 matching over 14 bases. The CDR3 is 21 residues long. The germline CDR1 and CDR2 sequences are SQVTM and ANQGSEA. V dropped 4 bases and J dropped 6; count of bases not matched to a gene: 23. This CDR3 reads CSVVKAGGLAGDYYNSNEQFF. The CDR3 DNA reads TGCAGCGTTGTTAAGGCGGGGGGACTAGCGGGAGATTATTATAATTCCAATGAGCAGTTCTTC.

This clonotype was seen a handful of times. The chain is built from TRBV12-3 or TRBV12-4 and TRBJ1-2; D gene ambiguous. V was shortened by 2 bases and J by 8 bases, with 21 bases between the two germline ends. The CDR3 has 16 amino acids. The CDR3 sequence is CASSLPSMWGARGYTF. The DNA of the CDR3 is TGTGCCAGCAGTTTACCCTCAATGTGGGGTGCGAGGGGCTACACCTTC.

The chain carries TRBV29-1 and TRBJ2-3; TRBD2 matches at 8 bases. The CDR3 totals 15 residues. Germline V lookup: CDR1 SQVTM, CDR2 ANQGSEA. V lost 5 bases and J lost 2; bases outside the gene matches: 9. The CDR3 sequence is CSVSGGSALTDTQYF. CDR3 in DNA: TGCAGCGTTTCGGGGGGGTCTGCCCTCACAGATACGCAGTATTTT.

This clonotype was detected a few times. CDR3 sequence (DNA): TGCAGCGTTGGTCGGGGTATGGGGGGTGAGCAGTTCTTC. Its translation is CSVGRGMGGEQFF. The genes are TRBV29-1 and TRBJ2-1; maybe TRBD2 (6 bases). This CDR3 comprises 13 residues. The germline V and J ends were trimmed by 4 bases and 9 bases, with 16 bases remaining between them. CDR1 and CDR2 (germline): SQVTM, ANQGSEA.

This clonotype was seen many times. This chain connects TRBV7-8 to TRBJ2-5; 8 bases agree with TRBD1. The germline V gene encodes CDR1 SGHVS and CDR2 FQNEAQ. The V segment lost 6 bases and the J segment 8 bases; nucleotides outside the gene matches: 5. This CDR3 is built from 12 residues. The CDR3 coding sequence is TGTGCCAGCAGTTCCGACAGGGGAACCCAGTACTTC. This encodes CASSSDRGTQYF.

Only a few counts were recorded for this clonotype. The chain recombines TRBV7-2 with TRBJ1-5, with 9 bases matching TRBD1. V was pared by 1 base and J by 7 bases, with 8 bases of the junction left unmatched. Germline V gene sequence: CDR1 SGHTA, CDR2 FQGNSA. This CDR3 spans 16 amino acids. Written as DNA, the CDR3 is TGTGCCAGCAGCTTAGTAGGGGGACAGGGAGGCCAGCCCCAGCATTTT. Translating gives CASSLVGGQGGQPQHF.

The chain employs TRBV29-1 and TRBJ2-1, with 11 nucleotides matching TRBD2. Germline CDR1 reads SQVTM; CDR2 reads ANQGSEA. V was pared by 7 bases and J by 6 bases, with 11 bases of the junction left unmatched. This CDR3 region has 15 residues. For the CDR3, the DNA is TGCAGCGCCTTAGCGGGGGGGCGTTTCCCCAATGAGCAGTTCTTC. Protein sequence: CSALAGGRFPNEQFF.

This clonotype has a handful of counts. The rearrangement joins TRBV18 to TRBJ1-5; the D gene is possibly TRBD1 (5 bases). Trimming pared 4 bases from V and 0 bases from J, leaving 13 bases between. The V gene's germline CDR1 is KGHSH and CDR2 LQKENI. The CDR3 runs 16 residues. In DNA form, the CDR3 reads TGTGCCAGCTCACGACGACAGATCGATAGCAATCAGCCCCAGCATTTT. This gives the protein CASSRRQIDSNQPQHF.

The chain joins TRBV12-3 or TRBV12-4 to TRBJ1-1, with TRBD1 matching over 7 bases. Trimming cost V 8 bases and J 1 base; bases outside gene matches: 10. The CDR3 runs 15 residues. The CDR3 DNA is TGTGCCAGCTCCATACCGGGACAGCCGAACACTGAAGCTTTCTTT. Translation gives CASSIPGQPNTEAFF.

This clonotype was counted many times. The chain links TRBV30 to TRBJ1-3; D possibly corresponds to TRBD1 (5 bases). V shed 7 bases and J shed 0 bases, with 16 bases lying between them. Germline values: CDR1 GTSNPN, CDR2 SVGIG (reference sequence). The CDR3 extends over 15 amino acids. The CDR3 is CASSPGTVSGNTIYF. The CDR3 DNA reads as TGTGCCTCTTCACCCGGGACGGTCTCTGGAAACACCATATATTTT.

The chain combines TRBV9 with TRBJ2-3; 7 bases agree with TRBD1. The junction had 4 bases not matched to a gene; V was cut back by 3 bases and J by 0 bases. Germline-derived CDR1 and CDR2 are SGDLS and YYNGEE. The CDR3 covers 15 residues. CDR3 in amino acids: CASSAWTGSTDTQYF. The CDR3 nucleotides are TGTGCCAGCAGCGCTTGGACAGGTAGCACAGATACGCAGTATTTT.

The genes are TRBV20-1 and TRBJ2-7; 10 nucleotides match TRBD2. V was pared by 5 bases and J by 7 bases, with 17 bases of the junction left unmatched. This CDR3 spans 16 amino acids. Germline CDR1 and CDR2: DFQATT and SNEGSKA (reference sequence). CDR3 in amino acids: CSARRGGSGGAGEQYF. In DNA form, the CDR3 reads TGCAGTGCTCGGAGAGGGGGAAGCGGGGGGGCGGGGGAGCAGTACTTC.

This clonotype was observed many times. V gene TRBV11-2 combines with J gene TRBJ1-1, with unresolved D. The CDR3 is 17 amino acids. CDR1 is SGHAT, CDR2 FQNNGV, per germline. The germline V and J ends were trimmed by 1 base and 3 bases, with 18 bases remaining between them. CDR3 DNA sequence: TGTGCCAGCAGCTTAGGATGGAGGGAATCCCAAGACACTGAAGCTTTCTTT. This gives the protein CASSLGWRESQDTEAFF. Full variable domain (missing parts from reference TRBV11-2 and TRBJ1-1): EAGVAQSPRYKIIEKRQSVAFWCNPISGHATLYWYQQILGQGPKLLIQFQNNGVVDDSQLPKDRFSAERLKGVDSTLKIQPAKLEDSAVYLCASSLGWRESQDTEAFFGQGTRLTVV.

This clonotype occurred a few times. CDR3 coding DNA: TGTGCCAGCAGCTTAGGTGCGACTAGTCGGCATGAGCAGTTCTTC. It encodes CASSLGATSRHEQFF. The gene calls are TRBV7-2 and TRBJ2-1, with D maybe TRBD2 (6 bases). Germline V lookup: CDR1 SGHTA, CDR2 FQGNSA. CDR3 length: 15 amino acids. V shed 1 base and J shed 8 bases, with 15 bases lying between them.

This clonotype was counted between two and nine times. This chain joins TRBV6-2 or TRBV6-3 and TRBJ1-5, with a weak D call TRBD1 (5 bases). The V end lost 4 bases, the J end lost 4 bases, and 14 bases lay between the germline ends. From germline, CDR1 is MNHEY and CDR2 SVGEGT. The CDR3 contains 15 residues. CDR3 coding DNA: TGTGCCAGCAGTTGGTTCCGACAGCCAAATCAGCCCCAGCATTTT. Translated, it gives CASSWFRQPNQPQHF.

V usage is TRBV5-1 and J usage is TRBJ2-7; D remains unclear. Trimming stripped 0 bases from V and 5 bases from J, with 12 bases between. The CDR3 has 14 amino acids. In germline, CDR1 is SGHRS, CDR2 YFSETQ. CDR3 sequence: CASSLVGPKHEQYF. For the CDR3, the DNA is TGCGCCAGCAGCTTGGTAGGGCCGAAGCACGAGCAGTACTTC.

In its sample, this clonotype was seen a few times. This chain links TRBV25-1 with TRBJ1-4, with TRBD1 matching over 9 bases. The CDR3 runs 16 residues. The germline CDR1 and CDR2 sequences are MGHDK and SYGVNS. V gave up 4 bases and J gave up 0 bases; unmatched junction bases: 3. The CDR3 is CASSGQGGTTNEKLFF. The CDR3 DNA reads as TGTGCCAGCAGTGGACAGGGGGGGACAACTAATGAAAAACTGTTTTTT.